Below, one TCR beta chain is given with its context. The source of the sample is a study of blood T cell repertoires in COVID-19. In the study overall: Sites in the United States, Italy and Spain provided acute and convalescent COVID-19 samples. PBMCs, B-cell-depleted T cells, or T cells were the source of the cDNA or gDNA that made up the material.

How the authors handled the data: The authors estimated nucleated cell counts from reference gene primer amplification. Only in-frame clones appear in the TCRdb table, and some are missing; sequencing was by immunoSEQ multiplex PCR. The DNA was the basis for D and trimming; V, J and clone size are from that table. The data contain some 250,000 clones, around 86% of them singletons. The CDR3 totals 16 residues. V lost 2 bases and J lost 2; bases outside the gene matches: 7. Germline values: CDR1 SGHDT, CDR2 YYEEEE. This receptor was obtained from a woman aged 55-70 years with active or convalescent COVID-19. The gene calls are TRBV5-6 and TRBJ2-3; TRBD1 matches at 8 bases. Specimen: peripheral blood. The CDR3 coding sequence is TGTGCCAGCAGCTTCGGACAGGGAGGTATCACAGATACGCAGTATTTT. Translated, it gives CASSFGQGGITDTQYF.